The 15 T cell receptor beta chains presented below share a single source sample, sequenced in a study of T cells in tumors after PD-1 blockade. Sequenced by immunoSEQ multiplex PCR; TCRdb stores in-frame clones only, minus some. The data hold around 45,000 clones, with 65% to 85% observed a single time. The sample was PBMCs, taken before anti-PD-1 therapy. These receptors came from a human donor with advanced basal cell or squamous cell carcinoma (not recorded which).

V and J are TRBV20-1 and TRBJ1-2; no definite D call. The ends were cut back, 1 base at V and 6 bases at J, with 6 bases in the middle. Germline CDR1 and CDR2: DFQATT and SNEGSKA (reference sequence). The CDR3 covers 11 residues. CDR3 DNA sequence: TGCAGTGCTAGAGCGGAACATGGCTACACCTTC. Translated: CSARAEHGYTF.

This sequence joins TRBV5-1 and TRBJ1-1, with a weak D call TRBD1 (5 bases). Trimming left V 5 bases short and J 0 bases short, with 8 bases between. Germline lookup yields CDR1 SGHRS and CDR2 YFSETQ. The CDR3 runs to 13 residues. In DNA form, the CDR3 reads TGCGCCAGCAGGGACAACTTGAACACTGAAGCTTTCTTT. Translation gives CASRDNLNTEAFF.

This rearrangement joins TRBV19 to TRBJ1-2, with D possibly TRBD1 on 6 matching bases. The CDR3 covers 13 residues. V lost 6 bases and J 7 bases, leaving 15 bases between the germline ends. The germline CDR1 and CDR2 sequences are LNHDA and SQIVND (reference sequence). This CDR3 reads CASSAHRESGYTF. The CDR3 nucleotides read TGTGCCAGTAGCGCTCACAGGGAGAGTGGCTACACCTTC.

The V and J genes are TRBV28 and TRBJ1-1; D remains unclear. Germline V gives CDR1 MDHEN, CDR2 SYDVKM. The CDR3 totals 15 residues. V gave up 6 bases and J gave up 0 bases, with 14 bases separating them. The CDR3 coding sequence is TGTGCCAGCAGCTCAGGTGGGCGCATGAACACTGAAGCTTTCTTT. Protein product: CASSSGGRMNTEAFF. The full variable domain, its missing parts supplied by reference TRBV28 and TRBJ1-1, is DVKVTQSSRYLVKRTGEKVFLECVQDMDHENMFWYRQDPGLGLRLIYFSYDVKMKEKGDIPEGYSVSREKKERFSLILESASTNQTSMYLCASSSGGRMNTEAFFGQGTRLTVV.

The J gene is TRBJ2-6, the V gene TRBV10-3; TRBD1 matches 7 bases. This CDR3 comprises 16 residues. Germline V gives CDR1 ENHRY, CDR2 SYGVKD. J gave up 0 bases and V 6 bases, and 5 bases lay outside the gene matches. The CDR3 nucleotides read TGTGCCATCAGAGGACAGGCCTACTCTGGGGCCAACGTCCTGACTTTC. It codes for CAIRGQAYSGANVLTF.

J is TRBJ1-2 and V is TRBV5-4; 8 positions agree with TRBD1. With V trimmed by 4 bases and J by 8 bases, 13 bases remained unmatched. There are 15 residues in the CDR3. Germline-derived CDR1 and CDR2 are SGHNT and YYREEE (reference sequence). CDR3 protein: CASSPDRVGFGGYTF. The CDR3 DNA reads as TGTGCCAGCAGCCCGGACAGGGTGGGATTCGGAGGCTACACCTTC. The whole variable domain, remainder taken from reference TRBV5-4 and TRBJ1-2, is ETGVTQSPTHLIKTRGQQVTLRCSSQSGHNTVSWYQQALGQGPQFIFQYYREEENGRGNFPPRFSGLQFPNYSSELNVNALELDDSALYLCASSPDRVGFGGYTFGSGTRLTVV.

The chain recombines TRBV2 with TRBJ1-3; D not certain. V gave up 3 bases and J gave up 0 bases, with 9 bases separating them. The CDR3 runs 15 residues. Germline V CDR1 and CDR2: SNHLY, FYNNEI. CDR3 coding DNA: TGTGCCAGCAGTGATCCCATGACCTCTGGAAACACCATATATTTT. It yields the protein CASSDPMTSGNTIYF. The full variable domain, completed using reference TRBV2 and TRBJ1-3, is EPEVTQTPSHQVTQMGQEVILRCVPISNHLYFYWYRQILGQKVEFLVSFYNNEISEKSEIFDDQFSVERPDGSNFTLKIRSTKLEDSAMYFCASSDPMTSGNTIYFGEGSWLTVV.

This clone was counted a few times. The chain combines TRBV3-1 (or the pseudogene TRBV3-2) with TRBJ2-7, with D possibly matching TRBD2 (6 bases). Looked up from germline, CDR1 is LGHDT and CDR2 is YNNKEL (reference sequence). The CDR3 consists of 16 residues. V lost 1 base to trimming and J lost 0 bases, with 13 bases between them. CDR3 DNA sequence: TGTGCCAGCAGCCAAGGGGTGCGGGACGGCTCCTACGAGCAGTACTTC. Translated: CASSQGVRDGSYEQYF.

This rearrangement joins TRBV28 to TRBJ1-1; D may be TRBD1 (5 bases). Germline-derived CDR1 and CDR2 are MDHEN and SYDVKM. V lost 9 bases, J lost 4 bases, and 12 bases lay in between. The CDR3 runs to 12 residues. The CDR3 nucleotides read TGTGCCAGTAGCAATCAGGGCACTGAAGCTTTCTTT. Translating gives CASSNQGTEAFF.

This clone was counted between two and nine times. The genes are TRBV29-1 and TRBJ2-2; TRBD1 aligns across 7 bases. J was trimmed by 6 bases and V by 2 bases; bases with no gene match: 9. CDR1 and CDR2 from the germline V gene are SQVTM and ANQGSEA. This CDR3 contains 15 residues. The CDR3 DNA is TGCAGCGTTGAAAAAGGGGGCGCCGAGGCCGGGGAGCTGTTTTTT. The encoded protein is CSVEKGGAEAGELFF.

This clone is a singleton in its sample. The J gene is TRBJ1-1, the V gene TRBV11-1; D is perhaps TRBD1 (6 bases). Germline loops: CDR1 SGHAT, CDR2 FQDESV (reference sequence). V was pared by 7 bases and J by 5 bases, with 17 bases between. This CDR3 is 14 amino acids long. The CDR3 loop is CASTPAQGGTEAFF. The CDR3 coding sequence is TGTGCCAGCACCCCGGCACAGGGTGGTACTGAAGCTTTCTTT. Combining the CDR3 with reference TRBV11-1 and TRBJ1-1 gives the whole variable domain EAEVAQSPRYKITEKSQAVAFWCDPISGHATLYWYRQILGQGPELLVQFQDESVVDDSQLPKDRFSAERLKGVDSTLKIQPAELGDSAMYLCASTPAQGGTEAFFGQGTRLTVV.

J is TRBJ1-4 and V is TRBV7-2; D is unclear. The CDR3 length is 14 residues. Per germline, CDR1 SGHTA and CDR2 FQGNSA. V dropped 6 bases and J dropped 7 bases, with 15 bases sitting between them. CDR3 amino acids: CASSLDGAGEKLFF. For the CDR3, the DNA is TGTGCCAGCAGTCTGGATGGTGCGGGTGAAAAACTGTTTTTT.

The chain recombines TRBV5-4 with TRBJ1-6; D is ambiguous. CDR3 length equals 12 residues. V lost 0 bases, J lost 9 bases, and 4 bases lay in between. Germline V gene data show CDR1 as SGHNT and CDR2 as YYREEE (reference sequence). CDR3 sequence (DNA): TGTGCCAGCAGCTTGGGGGGTTCACCCCTCCACTTT. Protein: CASSLGGSPLHF.

This chain uses TRBV27 with TRBJ1-2, with 7 positions matching TRBD1. The CDR3 runs 15 residues. Germline lookup yields CDR1 MNHEY and CDR2 SMNVEV (reference sequence). With V trimmed by 5 bases and J by 7 bases, 13 bases remained unmatched. The CDR3 DNA reads as TGTGCCAGCAGTAAATTACAGGGGTTCGCTTCTGGCTACACCTTC. Residues: CASSKLQGFASGYTF.

The CDR3 nucleotides read TGTGCCAGCAGTTTATCCAGGACATCGGGGTCACCCCTCCACTTT. This translates into CASSLSRTSGSPLHF. The gene calls are TRBV27 and TRBJ1-6; D may be TRBD1 (5 bases). The germline V gene encodes CDR1 MNHEY and CDR2 SMNVEV (reference sequence). Trimming removed 0 bases at V and 10 bases at J, with 13 bases between. This CDR3 comprises 15 residues.